This T cell receptor (beta chain) was found in a study of blood T cell repertoires in COVID-19. Background on the study: Some COVID-19 samples were acute and others convalescent; all came from the United States, Italy and Spain. Sample material is recorded as cDNA or gDNA derived from T cells, B-cell-depleted T cells, or PBMCs.

Original methodology: Reference gene primer amplification gave estimated nucleated cell counts. Profiled with immunoSEQ multiplex PCR; TCRdb holds only in-frame clones, not every one. V and J calls and clone size are those listed in that table; D and trimming were worked out from the DNA. The sample contains 360,000 or so clones, roughly four fifths of which appear only once. Cohorts were based on clinical histories the participants reported. The V and J ends lost 0 bases and 0 bases respectively, with 15 bases between them. Per germline, CDR1 MNHEY and CDR2 SMNVEV (reference sequence). This CDR3 comprises 18 residues.

This chain links TRBV27 with TRBJ2-1; D ambiguous. The sample comprised PBMCs or T cells enriched from blood (not recorded which). The sequence came from a woman aged 50 to 60 who had recovered from COVID-19. The CDR3 DNA follows: TGTGCCAGCAGTTTATCGTTTGACATAACGAGCTCCTACAATGAGCAGTTCTTC. As protein: CASSLSFDITSSYNEQFF.